Listed below are T cell receptor beta chains from one sample, sequenced in a study of OX40 agonist ivuxolimab in advanced cancers. Clones were sequenced by immunoSEQ multiplex PCR, and TCRdb holds only the in-frame ones, with some missing. This sample has some 76,000 clones, with around nine tenths found just once. The sequences come from CD4+ or CD8+ T cells sorted from blood, collected in a trial of the OX40 agonist ivuxolimab. The receptors here all came from an adult with an advanced solid tumor such as melanoma, head and neck, liver or kidney cancer. Both conserved end residues are part of each CDR3. The D gene is left open where the match is weak. Some rows have no size entry. The others give once, few or many, or a class for an expanded clone.

d_gene,v_gene,len,abundance,j_gene,CDR3nt,CDR3aa
TRBD1,TRBV7-9,16,-,TRBJ2-5,TGTGCCAGCAGCCAAGGGACAGGGCGGGGATCGGAGACCCAGTACTTC,CASSQGTGRGSETQYF
TRBD1,TRBV7-6,14,-,TRBJ2-2,TGTGCCAGCAGCGGGGACAGTAACACCGGGGAGCTGTTTTTT,CASSGDSNTGELFF
-,TRBV28,12,-,TRBJ2-4,TGTGCCAGCAGTTTCAACGGAAACATTCAGTACTTC,CASSFNGNIQYF
-,TRBV19,13,-,TRBJ1-5,TGTGCCGCTCGGGGGAGGTTGGATCAGCCCCAGCATTTT,CAARGRLDQPQHF
-,TRBV6-1,11,-,TRBJ1-2,TGTGCCAGCGGGGGCAGCTATGGCTACACCTTC,CASGGSYGYTF
-,TRBV5-8,13,-,TRBJ2-7,TGTGCCAGCAGCTTTCCAGGGGTCTACGAGCAGTACTTC,CASSFPGVYEQYF
TRBD1,TRBV6-1,15,-,TRBJ1-2,TGTGCCAGCACCAGAAACCCGGGACAGCAATATGGCTACACCTTC,CASTRNPGQQYGYTF
TRBD2,TRBV5-1,14,-,TRBJ2-7,TGCGCCAGCAGCCCTCGAGGGAGGGCCTACGAGCAGTACTTC,CASSPRGRAYEQYF
TRBD1,TRBV7-9,17,-,TRBJ1-3,TGTGCCAGCAGGGATGTTGGACAGGGATACTCTGGAAACACCATATATTTT,CASRDVGQGYSGNTIYF
TRBD1,TRBV6-5,14,once,TRBJ2-7,TGTGCCAGCACCCCTATACAGGGGGCCTTCGAGCAGTACTTC,CASTPIQGAFEQYF
-,TRBV6-1,13,once,TRBJ2-7,TGTGCCAGCAGTACCCGACCCTCCTACGAGCAGTACTTC,CASSTRPSYEQYF
-,TRBV11-2,14,-,TRBJ1-5,TGTGCCAGCAGCCCGGACCATAGCAATCAGCCCCAGCATTTT,CASSPDHSNQPQHF
-,TRBV19,14,-,TRBJ2-7,TGTGCCAGTAGTATCAGTCGTGAGCTCGGCGAGCAGTACTTC,CASSISRELGEQYF
-,TRBV5-1,11,-,TRBJ2-7,TGCGCCAGCAGCCCCGGCTACGAGCAGTACTTC,CASSPGYEQYF
TRBD2,TRBV28,13,once,TRBJ2-4,TGTGCCAGCAGTTGGGTGGGAGGGAACATTCAGTACTTC,CASSWVGGNIQYF
-,TRBV29-1,18,-,TRBJ1-2,TGCAGCGTTGAAGAGTTCGAGTGGGGCCGGGGAGAAGGGGTTGGCAACACCTTC,CSVEEFEWGRGEGVGNTF
TRBD2,TRBV30,14,-,TRBJ2-3,TGTGCCTGGGCCCCTAGCGGAGTCGGAGATACGCAGTATTTT,CAWAPSGVGDTQYF
TRBD2,TRBV6-5,14,-,TRBJ2-1,TGTGCCAGCAGTGACCGCGGGAGGGTCGATGAGCAGTTCTTC,CASSDRGRVDEQFF
TRBD2,TRBV11-3,16,-,TRBJ2-3,TGTGCCAGCAGCTTTCGAGCGGGGGGGGAGGTAGATACGCAGTATTTT,CASSFRAGGEVDTQYF
TRBD1,TRBV15,15,-,TRBJ1-1,TGTGCCACCAGCAGAATGACAGGGGGAAACACTGAAGCTTTCTTT,CATSRMTGGNTEAFF
TRBD1,TRBV5-5,12,-,TRBJ1-2,TGTGCCAGCAGCCGGGACAGGGTTGGCTACACCTTC,CASSRDRVGYTF
TRBD2,TRBV27,17,-,TRBJ2-2,TGTGCCAGCAGTTTTCGCGGGACTAGCGGGAACACCGGGGAGCTGTTTTTT,CASSFRGTSGNTGELFF
-,TRBV28,14,few,TRBJ1-1,TGTGCCAGCAGTGGAGGAGTGGTGAACACTGAAGCTTTCTTT,CASSGGVVNTEAFF
-,TRBV9,14,-,TRBJ2-2,TGTGCCAGCAGCGTAGTGGCGAGGGCCGGGGAGCTGTTTTTT,CASSVVARAGELFF
-,TRBV21-1,15,-,TRBJ1-2,TGTGCCAGCAGACCTACCGGGACAGTACTCTATGGCTACACCTTC,CASRPTGTVLYGYTF
-,TRBV7-8,13,-,TRBJ2-3,TGTGCCAGCAGCTTATCAAGGGCAGATACGCAGTATTTT,CASSLSRADTQYF
-,TRBV15,15,-,TRBJ1-3,TGTGCCACCAGCAGAGACCGCGTACCTGGAAACACCATATATTTT,CATSRDRVPGNTIYF
-,TRBV29-1,10,-,TRBJ1-1,TGCAGCGGGGAGACCCTGACTGCTTTCTTT,CSGETLTAFF
-,TRBV5-1,19,few,TRBJ1-4,TGCGCCAGCAGCTTGAATAAACAGGGAGGGGCTGCAACTAATGAAAAACTGTTTTTT,CASSLNKQGGAATNEKLFF
-,TRBV7-4,12,-,TRBJ2-7,TGTGCCAGCAGCTCACAGGGCTACGAGCAGTACTTC,CASSSQGYEQYF
-,TRBV4-1,12,-,TRBJ2-5,TGCGCCAGCAGCCTACCCGGCCAGACCCAGTACTTC,CASSLPGQTQYF
TRBD1,TRBV9,16,-,TRBJ2-3,TGTGCCAGCAGCGTAGAGGGGACAGGGGTTACAGATACGCAGTATTTT,CASSVEGTGVTDTQYF
-,TRBV18,13,-,TRBJ1-1,TGTGCCAGCTCACAACAAAGGAACACTGAAGCTTTCTTT,CASSQQRNTEAFF
-,TRBV28,14,-,TRBJ1-1,TGTGCCAGCAGCGCCCCGGGGCCGAGGGCTGAAGCTTTCTTT,CASSAPGPRAEAFF
-,TRBV5-6,14,-,TRBJ2-5,TGTGCCAGCAGCTTACGAAAGAACCAAGAGACCCAGTACTTC,CASSLRKNQETQYF
TRBD2,TRBV23-1,19,-,TRBJ2-1,TGCGCCAGCAGTCAATTATCTGCGGGAGGGTCATACGGCTACAATGAGCAGTTCTTC,CASSQLSAGGSYGYNEQFF
TRBD1,TRBV9,14,-,TRBJ1-1,TGTGCCAGCAGCCCCCGGACAGGAGGCACTGAAGCTTTCTTT,CASSPRTGGTEAFF
-,TRBV10-3,12,-,TRBJ1-1,TGTGCCATCAGTGAGACTTTGACTGAAGCTTTCTTT,CAISETLTEAFF
TRBD1,TRBV14,15,once,TRBJ2-7,TGTGCCAGCAGCCAAGCCTTAGGGACAGTGGAAGAGCAGTACTTC,CASSQALGTVEEQYF
-,TRBV2,15,-,TRBJ1-6,TGTGCCAGCAGTGAAGCAGCTCCTGGCAATTCACCCCTCCACTTT,CASSEAAPGNSPLHF
-,TRBV18,16,-,TRBJ1-3,TGTGCCAGCTCACCAGGCGCAGGCGCCTCTGGAAACACCATATATTTT,CASSPGAGASGNTIYF
TRBD2,TRBV7-2,15,-,TRBJ2-2,TGTGCCAGCAGCTCCGGGGGGGCCAACACCGGGGAGCTGTTTTTT,CASSSGGANTGELFF
TRBD1,TRBV2,14,-,TRBJ1-5,TGTGCCAGCAGCGGACAGGCGGTGGGTCAGCCCCAGCATTTT,CASSGQAVGQPQHF
-,TRBV18,14,-,TRBJ1-1,TGTGCCAGCTCATCCGCCTACAGGGACACTGAAGCTTTCTTT,CASSSAYRDTEAFF
TRBD1,TRBV5-1,14,-,TRBJ1-3,TGCGCCAGCAGCTTGGCGGGACAGGGAAACACCATATATTTT,CASSLAGQGNTIYF
-,TRBV25-1,14,-,TRBJ1-2,TGTGCCAGCTCCCCTGGGGCAGCCGTTCATGGCTACACCTTC,CASSPGAAVHGYTF
TRBD1,TRBV5-1,16,-,TRBJ2-2,TGCGCCAGCAGCTTTCCAGGGGGCCCGAACACCGGGGAGCTGTTTTTT,CASSFPGGPNTGELFF
-,TRBV7-9,18,-,TRBJ1-3,TGTGCCACTTTTAGGGACACCGGAAAGTGGGGCTCTGGAAACACCATATATTTT,CATFRDTGKWGSGNTIYF
-,TRBV28,13,-,TRBJ1-1,TGTGCCAGCAGTTTAGCGACAGTCACTGAAGCTTTCTTT,CASSLATVTEAFF
TRBD1,TRBV9,15,-,TRBJ2-5,TGTGCCAGCAGCGTCCTACAGGGGGCCGGAGAGACCCAGTACTTC,CASSVLQGAGETQYF
TRBD1,TRBV29-1,16,-,TRBJ1-4,TGCAGCGCCGGGACAGGGCTGGGGGCAACTAATGAAAAACTGTTTTTT,CSAGTGLGATNEKLFF
-,TRBV7-2,15,-,TRBJ1-4,TGTGCCAGCAGCTTAGACGGGACAAGGGATGAAAAACTGTTTTTT,CASSLDGTRDEKLFF